This T cell receptor beta chain emerged from a study of PD-1 blockade in classical Hodgkin lymphoma. General study results and limits: Reported findings placed baseline TCR diversity lower in newly diagnosed patients (compared with healthy donors).

Indicated time point: cycle 4 day 1 (C4D1), after 6 weeks of nivolumab. Every patient relapsed after autologous stem cell transplantation, and brentuximab vedotin exposure varied. As regards this clone: What it binds is unknown.

The CDR3 has 16 residues. Germline loops: CDR1 SGHVS, CDR2 FQNEAQ. With 3 bases removed from V and 2 bases from J, the gap between germline ends came to 14 bases. The table came from immunoSEQ multiplex PCR; TCRdb's copy has only in-frame clones and leaves some out. The table has over 20,000 clones, around 83% seen once. The source material was peripheral blood mononuclear cells (PBMCs), sampled before the fourth cycle of nivolumab. This clonotype was sampled from a human donor with classical Hodgkin lymphoma. V is TRBV7-8 and J is TRBJ2-1; tentatively, D is TRBD1 (6 bases). CDR3 nucleotides: TGTGCCAGCAGCTTGAACAGGGAGAGCCCCTACAATGAGCAGTTCTTC. It encodes CASSLNRESPYNEQFF.